Each of the 27 T cell receptor beta chains below was sequenced from the same sample in a study of blood T cell repertoires in COVID-19. Sequencing used immunoSEQ multiplex PCR; TCRdb keeps in-frame clones, though not all of them. Here the sample spans some 150,000 clones, just under 90% being singletons. Material for sequencing was peripheral blood. The receptors originated from a woman aged 50 to 60 with active or convalescent COVID-19.

CDR3 sequence reads: CASSQGTGTDTQYF. The CDR3 coding sequence is TGTGCCAGCAGCCAAGGGACAGGGACAGATACGCAGTATTTT. The V and J genes are TRBV4-2 and TRBJ2-3, with 8 nucleotides matching TRBD1. The CDR3 is 14 residues long. CDR1 is LGHNA, CDR2 YNFKEQ, per germline. V shed 1 base and J 3 bases; nucleotides not matched to a gene: 0.

About this clone: The same CDR3 also results from other DNA sequences found in this sample. The chain employs TRBV27 and TRBJ2-2, with D possibly being TRBD2 (6 bases). Trimming shortened V by 2 bases and J by 6 bases, and 7 bases separated the two germline ends. The germline gives CDR1 MNHEY, CDR2 SMNVEV (reference sequence). The CDR3 extends over 13 amino acids. This CDR3 reads CASSLPGAGELFF. The CDR3 DNA is TGTGCCAGCAGTTTACCGGGGGCCGGGGAGCTGTTTTTT.

The chain couples TRBV28 to TRBJ1-1, with D perhaps matching TRBD1 (6 bases). The CDR3 consists of 13 residues. CDR1 and CDR2 (germline): MDHEN, SYDVKM. Deletions cut 2 bases from V and 4 bases from J, with 8 bases between. CDR3 nucleotides: TGTGCCAGCAGTTTACAAGGGGGCACTGAAGCTTTCTTT. Translated: CASSLQGGTEAFF.

J is TRBJ2-1 and V is TRBV29-1, with a weak D call TRBD1 (6 bases). Germline CDR1 reads SQVTM; CDR2 reads ANQGSEA. V shed 6 bases and J shed 4 bases, with 16 bases lying between them. The CDR3 length is 14 residues. Here the CDR3 reads CSVADRSRYNEQFF. DNA of the CDR3: TGCAGCGTCGCTGACAGGTCTCGTTACAATGAGCAGTTCTTC.

The chain uses TRBV28 and TRBJ1-2; 7 positions match TRBD1. J lost 8 bases, V lost 6 bases, and 15 bases had no gene match. Per germline, CDR1 MDHEN and CDR2 SYDVKM. The length of the CDR3 is 15 residues. CDR3 sequence reads: CASRSTTYRGDGYTF. Written as DNA, the CDR3 is TGTGCCAGCAGATCAACTACCTACAGGGGCGACGGCTACACCTTC.

The chain uses TRBV18 and TRBJ1-1; D remains ambiguous. The CDR3 totals 13 residues. Deletions cut 3 bases from V and 4 bases from J, with 9 bases between. CDR1 and CDR2 (germline): KGHSH, LQKENI. The CDR3 loop reads CASSPQRSTEAFF. CDR3 DNA: TGTGCCAGCTCACCTCAGCGGTCCACTGAAGCTTTCTTT.

V usage is TRBV7-8 and J usage is TRBJ2-5; maybe TRBD1 (6 bases). V was shortened by 0 bases and J by 4 bases, with 12 bases between the two germline ends. The CDR3 sequence is 15 residues long. Germline V CDR1 and CDR2: SGHVS, FQNEAQ. The CDR3 loop is CASSLAGHLRETQYF. CDR3 sequence (DNA): TGTGCCAGCAGCTTAGCGGGACACTTGAGAGAGACCCAGTACTTC.

V usage is TRBV18 and J usage is TRBJ1-1; D possibly corresponds to TRBD1 (5 bases). This CDR3 comprises 13 residues. V lost 6 bases and J 4 bases, leaving 12 bases between the germline ends. Germline V gene data show CDR1 as KGHSH and CDR2 as LQKENI. CDR3 nucleotides: TGTGCCAGCTCCCCGCAGGGCACCACTGAAGCTTTCTTT. Translation: CASSPQGTTEAFF.

V gene TRBV7-3 combines with J gene TRBJ2-1; 9 bases are shared with TRBD1. Germline CDR1 reads SGHTA; CDR2 reads FQGTGA. This CDR3 spans 15 amino acids. Unmatched junction bases numbered 4, after V lost 0 bases and J lost 7 bases. CDR3 sequence reads: CASSLTGQGTNEQFF. The CDR3 DNA sequence: TGTGCCAGCAGCTTAACGGGACAGGGCACGAATGAGCAGTTCTTC.

The V gene is TRBV19, the J gene TRBJ2-2; no firm D call. The CDR3 contains 10 residues. Germline CDR1 and CDR2: LNHDA and SQIVND (reference sequence). V dropped 10 bases and J dropped 11 bases, with 11 bases sitting between them. CDR3 protein: CATGRRELFF. Here the CDR3 DNA reads TGTGCCACTGGCCGGAGAGAGCTGTTTTTT. Together with reference TRBV19 and TRBJ2-2, the CDR3 gives the full variable domain: DGGITQSPKYLFRKEGQNVTLSCEQNLNHDAMYWYRQDPGQGLRLIYYSQIVNDFQKGDIAEGYSVSREKKESFPLTVTSAQKNPTAFYLCATGRRELFFGEGSRLTVL.

The chain couples TRBV9 to TRBJ2-3, with 13 nucleotides matching TRBD2. V trimming: 3 bases; J trimming: 4 bases; junction bases outside the gene matches: 8. Germline CDR1 is SGDLS and CDR2 is YYNGEE. This CDR3 spans 17 amino acids. The CDR3 bases are TGTGCCAGCAGCGCCAAACTAGCGGGGGGGGATGCAGATACGCAGTATTTT. This sequence encodes CASSAKLAGGDADTQYF.

The chain recombines TRBV19 with TRBJ2-7, with TRBD2 matching 10 bases. Germline CDR1 is LNHDA and CDR2 is SQIVND (reference sequence). The CDR3 is made up of 16 amino acids. V trimming: 5 bases; J trimming: 2 bases; junction bases outside the gene matches: 9. The CDR3 region has the DNA TGTGCCAGTAGTTCTCCGGGACTAGCGCGAACCTACGAGCAGTACTTC. It yields the protein CASSSPGLARTYEQYF.

The chain carries TRBV9 and TRBJ1-2, with D possibly TRBD1 on 6 matching bases. The germline gives CDR1 SGDLS, CDR2 YYNGEE. V lost 2 bases and J 4 bases, leaving 9 bases between the germline ends. The CDR3 has 13 amino acids. CDR3 sequence reads: CASSVTGSYGYTF. Here the CDR3 DNA reads TGTGCCAGCAGCGTTACAGGGTCCTATGGCTACACCTTC.

V is TRBV7-2 and J is TRBJ2-1, with D possibly matching TRBD1 (6 bases). CDR1 SGHTA and CDR2 FQGNSA come from the germline V gene. The CDR3 runs to 12 residues. V was cut by 5 bases and J by 8 bases, with 10 bases left in between. The CDR3 bases are TGTGCCAGCAGCGTACAGGGCTATGAGCAGTTCTTC. Translation gives CASSVQGYEQFF.

The chain is built from TRBV7-9 and TRBJ1-5; D not certain. CDR3 length equals 15 residues. Germline V gives CDR1 SEHNR, CDR2 FQNEAQ (reference sequence). V lost 1 base to trimming and J lost 5 bases, with 12 bases between them. This chain's CDR3 is CASSLDGVGYQPQHF. CDR3 in DNA: TGTGCCAGCAGCTTAGACGGGGTGGGATATCAGCCCCAGCATTTT.

The rearrangement uses TRBV7-3 and TRBJ2-1; TRBD1 matches at 7 bases. V shed 1 base, J shed 9 bases, and the junction held 12 bases outside the gene matches. The CDR3 runs to 16 residues. Germline V lookup: CDR1 SGHTA, CDR2 FQGTGA. In nucleotides, the CDR3 is TGTGCCAGCAGCTTAAACTCGGGAATAAGACAGGGTGAGCAGTTCTTC. Residues: CASSLNSGIRQGEQFF.

The chain uses TRBV20-1 and TRBJ2-1, with a weak D call TRBD2 (6 bases). The CDR3 covers 12 residues. Per the germline V gene, CDR1 is DFQATT and CDR2 is SNEGSKA (reference sequence). With 3 bases removed from V and 10 bases from J, the gap between germline ends came to 13 bases. CDR3 DNA sequence: TGCAGTGCTAGTGTCGGGGCGGGGGAGCAGTTCTTC. Translating gives CSASVGAGEQFF.

The J gene is TRBJ1-4, the V gene TRBV6-6, with a possible D match to TRBD1 (5 bases). Trimming left V 0 bases short and J 6 bases short, with 8 bases between. CDR1 is MNHNY, CDR2 SVGAGI, per germline (reference sequence). This CDR3 has 14 amino acids. The CDR3 bases are TGTGCCAGCAGTTACTCCAGGGTCGATGAAAAACTGTTTTTT. This translates into CASSYSRVDEKLFF.

The chain employs TRBV7-2 and TRBJ2-7, with 10 nucleotides matching TRBD1. From germline, CDR1 is SGHTA and CDR2 FQGNSA. V lost 4 bases, J lost 7 bases, and 4 bases stayed unmatched. CDR3 length: 13 residues. CDR3 protein: CASSWPGQGEQYF. CDR3 bases: TGTGCCAGCAGCTGGCCGGGACAGGGGGAGCAGTACTTC.

The chain recombines TRBV7-2 with TRBJ1-1; no clear D. With 3 bases removed from V and 8 bases from J, the gap between germline ends came to 10 bases. From germline, CDR1 is SGHTA and CDR2 FQGNSA. The CDR3 consists of 12 residues. The CDR3 loop reads CASSFSRLEAFF. CDR3 in DNA: TGTGCCAGCAGCTTCAGTCGTTTGGAAGCTTTCTTT.

The V call is TRBV9, the J call TRBJ2-7, with TRBD2 matching 9 bases. The CDR3 totals 15 residues. Trimming at V came to 3 bases and at J to 0 bases, leaving 4 bases not matched to a gene. Germline CDR1 SGDLS, CDR2 YYNGEE. Here the CDR3 DNA reads TGTGCCAGCAGCGCCCTAGCGGGAAGCTCCTACGAGCAGTACTTC. It encodes CASSALAGSSYEQYF.

The chain employs TRBV30 and TRBJ2-1; D may be TRBD1 (6 bases). Germline lookup yields CDR1 GTSNPN and CDR2 SVGIG (reference sequence). This CDR3 contains 14 residues. V was clipped by 3 bases and J by 0 bases, with 9 bases between them. The CDR3 loop is CAWSTGSSYNEQFF. The CDR3 bases are TGTGCCTGGAGCACAGGGAGCTCCTACAATGAGCAGTTCTTC.

This clone occurred a few times. This sequence joins TRBV6-4 and TRBJ2-3; D perhaps matches TRBD2 (6 bases). V lost 5 bases, J lost 2 bases, and 14 bases lay in between. Germline V gene sequence: CDR1 MRHNA, CDR2 SNTAGT. CDR3 length: 15 residues. CDR3 bases: TGTGCCAGCAGTTTCCGAGCGGGCACCACAGATACGCAGTATTTT. Translation gives CASSFRAGTTDTQYF.

The rearrangement joins TRBV5-5 to TRBJ1-2; 9 positions agree with TRBD1. The CDR3 consists of 14 residues. Germline V lookup: CDR1 SGHKS, CDR2 YYEKEE (reference sequence). J was trimmed by 5 bases and V by 2 bases; bases with no gene match: 4. The CDR3 sequence: CASSFKDRGYGYTF. The CDR3, as DNA: TGTGCCAGCAGCTTCAAGGACAGGGGTTATGGCTACACCTTC. The full variable domain, with the rest looked up from reference TRBV5-5 and TRBJ1-2, is DAGVTQSPTHLIKTRGQQVTLRCSPISGHKSVSWYQQVLGQGPQFIFQYYEKEERGRGNFPDRFSARQFPNYSSELNVNALLLGDSALYLCASSFKDRGYGYTFGSGTRLTVV.

The chain recombines TRBV29-1 with TRBJ2-2, with a tentative D call TRBD2 (5 bases). Per germline, CDR1 SQVTM and CDR2 ANQGSEA. Between the trimmed V and J ends, which lost 7 bases and 1 base, there was a span of 19 bases. The CDR3 has 16 amino acids. CDR3 DNA sequence: TGCAGCGGTGGTGGAGGCCTGGAGAGGAACACCGGGGAGCTGTTTTTT. Residues: CSGGGGLERNTGELFF.

This clone has just one count. The rearrangement joins TRBV7-2 to TRBJ1-5; D not certain. V shed 1 base and J shed 0 bases, with 10 bases lying between them. The CDR3 extends over 16 amino acids. CDR1 is SGHTA, CDR2 FQGNSA, per germline. CDR3 residues: CASSLVSGFSNQPQHF. The CDR3 region has the DNA TGTGCCAGCAGCTTAGTAAGCGGCTTTAGCAATCAGCCCCAGCATTTT.

This chain connects TRBV7-9 to TRBJ2-1, with 8 bases lining up with TRBD1. With V trimmed by 4 bases and J by 4 bases, 9 bases remained unmatched. The CDR3 length is 16 residues. The V gene's germline CDR1 is SEHNR and CDR2 FQNEAQ (reference sequence). CDR3: CASSSPDRESYNEQFF. DNA of the CDR3: TGTGCCAGCAGCTCTCCGGACAGGGAAAGTTACAATGAGCAGTTCTTC.